The following is a T cell receptor beta chain sequence with its context. Its antigen is still unknown. Each donor was a healthy Caucasian individual from Russia, aged roughly 6 to 90. The sample belongs to a study of blood T cells in healthy people across ages. The V gene end was trimmed by 5 bases and the J gene end by 4 bases; junction bases not matched to a gene: 11. From germline, CDR1 is DFQATT and CDR2 SNEGSKA (reference sequence). This CDR3 is 16 amino acids long. The second PCR ran about 6 to 12 cycles with a sample-barcoded 5' primer and J-beta primers. Every single cDNA molecule received a tag from a template-switch adaptor with 12 random nucleotides. TCRdb passed the 5' RACE reads through MiXCR, listing each CDR3 protein once. The data contain over 600,000 distinct CDR3 sequences, around 50% of them singletons. General study points: Correlation between TCR beta diversity and naive T cell percentage was strong. Leaving the PBMCs unsorted stopped any conclusive comparison of naive versus antigen-experienced cells.

The sequenced sample consisted of blood. The TCR sequence derives from an elderly man in good health. This rearrangement joins TRBV20-1 to TRBJ2-1, with 10 nucleotides matching TRBD2. This CDR3 reads CSAGDGLAVVYNEQFF. DNA of the CDR3: TGCAGTGCTGGGGACGGACTAGCGGTCGTTTACAATGAGCAGTTCTTC.